The 10 T cell receptor beta chains listed next were all sequenced from one sample in a study of cytomegalovirus exposure and HLA in healthy donors. With 60 Vbeta and 13 Jbeta primers, the PCR was carried out. Generated by immunoSEQ multiplex PCR, the TCRdb table keeps only in-frame clones and is missing some. The sample consists of under 150,000 clones, approximately 71% of them appearing once. The sequenced sample was PBMCs. All receptors come from a woman aged 50 to 60 in good health and CMV-seronegative.

The chain is built from TRBV18 and TRBJ1-6, with D uncertain. This CDR3 comprises 14 residues. Trimming removed 2 bases at V and 9 bases at J, with 11 bases between. The germline gives CDR1 KGHSH, CDR2 LQKENI. CDR3 sequence reads: CASSPIGEGSPLHF. The CDR3 DNA reads TGTGCCAGCTCACCAATCGGGGAAGGTTCACCCCTCCACTTT. The full variable domain, completed using reference TRBV18 and TRBJ1-6, is NAGVMQNPRHLVRRRGQEARLRCSPMKGHSHVYWYRQLPEEGLKFMVYLQKENIIDESGMPKERFSAEFPKEGPSILRIQQVVRGDSAAYFCASSPIGEGSPLHFGNGTRLTVT.

The V and J genes are TRBV27 and TRBJ2-3; 9 positions match TRBD1. J gave up 3 bases and V 4 bases, and 8 bases lay outside the gene matches. Germline-derived CDR1 and CDR2 are MNHEY and SMNVEV (reference sequence). The CDR3 loop spans 16 amino acids. The CDR3 spells CASSSPGQGYTDTQYF. The CDR3 bases are TGTGCCAGCAGTTCTCCGGGACAGGGCTATACAGATACGCAGTATTTT.

V gene TRBV4-2 combines with J gene TRBJ2-5; 12 positions match TRBD2. Judging by the DNA end, TRBJ2-7 fits better; the J call may be wrong. Germline loops: CDR1 LGHNA, CDR2 YNFKEQ. The CDR3 has 15 residues. DNA of the CDR3: TGTGCCAGCAGCCAAGGACTAGCGGGGGTGCACGAGCAGTACTTC. This encodes CASSQGLAGVHEQYF.

J is TRBJ2-5 and V is TRBV19, with 9 bases aligning to TRBD1. V lost 5 bases, J lost 5 bases, and 12 bases stayed unmatched. Germline CDR1 and CDR2: LNHDA and SQIVND (reference sequence). The CDR3 covers 16 residues. The CDR3 nucleotides are TGTGCCAGTAGTCCCGGACACTACAGGGGGCCGGAGACCCAGTACTTC. As protein: CASSPGHYRGPETQYF.

The CDR3, as DNA: TGTGCCAGCAGCTTGGACAGGGGGTCTTATAGCAATCAGCCCCAGCATTTT. Amino acid sequence: CASSLDRGSYSNQPQHF. The chain uses TRBV7-9 and TRBJ1-5; TRBD1 agrees at 10 bases. Germline CDR1 SEHNR, CDR2 FQNEAQ (reference sequence). Germline trimming cut 3 bases from V and 0 bases from J; bases unmatched to any gene: 5. This CDR3 is built from 17 residues.

The rearrangement links TRBV5-1 to TRBJ2-7; a possible D gene is TRBD1 (6 bases). The ends were cut back, 1 base at V and 4 bases at J, with 12 bases in the middle. The CDR3 extends over 14 amino acids. Germline CDR1 and CDR2: SGHRS and YFSETQ. The CDR3 nucleotides read TGCGCCAGCAGCTTGAGAACAGGGACATACGAGCAGTACTTC. Translating it yields CASSLRTGTYEQYF.

DNA for the CDR3: TGTGCCAGCAGCTCTACTTACGAGCAGTACTTC. This codes for CASSSTYEQYF. This chain joins TRBV5-8 and TRBJ2-7; D unclear. The CDR3 consists of 11 residues. Trimming took 3 bases from V and 4 from J, leaving 5 bases between them. The germline CDR1 and CDR2 sequences are SGHTS and YDEGEE.

This chain links TRBV18 with TRBJ2-1; 8 bases align to TRBD1. Germline trimming cut 5 bases from V and 6 bases from J; bases unmatched to any gene: 3. CDR1 is KGHSH, CDR2 LQKENI, per germline. CDR3 length equals 13 residues. CDR3 coding DNA: TGTGCCAGCTCAAGGACAGGGCTCAATGAGCAGTTCTTC. Its translation is CASSRTGLNEQFF.

The V and J genes are TRBV5-1 and TRBJ2-3; 10 nucleotides match TRBD1. This CDR3 comprises 13 residues. CDR1 is SGHRS, CDR2 YFSETQ, per germline. The junction had 0 bases not matched to a gene; V was cut back by 4 bases and J by 4 bases. The chain's CDR3 is CASSGTGADTQYF. CDR3 nucleotides: TGCGCCAGCAGCGGGACAGGGGCAGATACGCAGTATTTT.

The table lists this clone with a count of one. The CDR3 spells CASSEGREADTQYF. Here the CDR3 DNA reads TGTGCCAGCAGTGAGGGCAGGGAGGCAGATACGCAGTATTTT. The chain joins TRBV6-4 to TRBJ2-3; perhaps TRBD2 as D (6 bases). The CDR3 is made up of 14 amino acids. Per the germline V gene, CDR1 is MRHNA and CDR2 is SNTAGT. The V end lost 3 bases, the J end lost 4 bases, and 11 bases lay between the germline ends.